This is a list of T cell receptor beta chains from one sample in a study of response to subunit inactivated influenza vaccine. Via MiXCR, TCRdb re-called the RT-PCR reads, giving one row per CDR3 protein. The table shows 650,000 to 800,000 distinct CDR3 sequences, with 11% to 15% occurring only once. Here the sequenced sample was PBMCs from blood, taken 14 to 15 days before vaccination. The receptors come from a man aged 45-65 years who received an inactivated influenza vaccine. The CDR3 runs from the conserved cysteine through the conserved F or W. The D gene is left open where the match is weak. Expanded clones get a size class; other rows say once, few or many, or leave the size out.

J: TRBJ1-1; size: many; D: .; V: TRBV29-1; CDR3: CSVDLGNTEAFF; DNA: TGCAGCGTTGATCTGGGGAACACTGAAGCTTTCTTT
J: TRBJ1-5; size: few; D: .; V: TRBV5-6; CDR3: CASSLRGIGNQPQHF; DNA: TGTGCCAGCAGCTTGAGGGGGATCGGCAATCAGCCCCAGCATTTT
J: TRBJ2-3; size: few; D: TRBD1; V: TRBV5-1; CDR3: CASSLGTGPVADTQYF; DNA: TGCGCCAGCAGCTTAGGGACAGGGCCCGTTGCAGATACGCAGTATTTT
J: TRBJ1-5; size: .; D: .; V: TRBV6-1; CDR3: CASSELSYGRQPQHF; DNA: TGTGCCAGCAGTGAACTATCTTACGGGCGCCAGCCCCAGCATTTT
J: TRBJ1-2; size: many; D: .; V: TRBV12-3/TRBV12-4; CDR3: CASSSGLGGYTF; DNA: TGTGCCAGCAGTTCAGGGTTGGGTGGCTACACCTTC
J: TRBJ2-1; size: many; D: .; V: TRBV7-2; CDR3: CASSLVFGGTFNEQFF; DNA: TGTGCCAGCAGCTTAGTCTTTGGGGGAACATTTAATGAGCAGTTCTTC
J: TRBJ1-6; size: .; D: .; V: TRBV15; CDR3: CATSRVQGNSPLHF; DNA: TGTGCCACCAGCAGAGTACAGGGCAATTCACCCCTCCACTTT
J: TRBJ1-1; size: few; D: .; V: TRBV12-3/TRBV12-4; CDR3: CASARGTTLWGTEAFF; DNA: TGTGCCAGCGCCCGGGGGACAACGCTTTGGGGCACTGAAGCTTTCTTT
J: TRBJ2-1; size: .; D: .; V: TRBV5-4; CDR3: CASSPRGDNYNEQFF; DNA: TGTGCCAGCAGCCCCAGGGGGGATAACTACAATGAGCAGTTCTTC
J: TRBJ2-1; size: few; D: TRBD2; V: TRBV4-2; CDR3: CASSRVGEGGNEQFF; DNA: TGTGCCAGCAGCCGGGTGGGGGAGGGAGGCAATGAGCAGTTCTTC
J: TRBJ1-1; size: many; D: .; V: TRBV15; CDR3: CATSRDALNTEAFF; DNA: TGTGCCACCAGCAGAGATGCGTTGAACACTGAAGCTTTCTTT
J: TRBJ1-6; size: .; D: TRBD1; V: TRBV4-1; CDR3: CASSLRGYNSPLHF; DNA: TGCGCCAGCAGCCTCAGGGGGTATAATTCACCCCTCCACTTT
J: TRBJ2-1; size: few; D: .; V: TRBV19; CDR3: CASSHKSSYNEQFF; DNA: TGTGCCAGTAGTCACAAGAGCTCCTACAATGAGCAGTTCTTC
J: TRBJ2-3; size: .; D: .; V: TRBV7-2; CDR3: CASSFGAVNADTQYF; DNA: TGTGCCAGCAGCTTCGGGGCAGTTAACGCAGATACGCAGTATTTT
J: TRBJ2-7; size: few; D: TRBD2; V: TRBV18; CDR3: CASSPRSGSSYEQYF; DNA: TGTGCCAGCTCACCGCGGAGCGGGAGCTCCTACGAGCAGTACTTC
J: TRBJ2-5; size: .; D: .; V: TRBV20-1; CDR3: CSARDSSNGETQYF; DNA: TGCAGTGCTAGAGATTCTAGCAACGGGGAGACCCAGTACTTC
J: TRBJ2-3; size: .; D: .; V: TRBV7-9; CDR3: CASGRGTSGTDTQYF; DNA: TGTGCCAGCGGCCGGGGGACCAGCGGCACAGATACGCAGTATTTT
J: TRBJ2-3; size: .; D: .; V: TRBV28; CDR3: CASRLQGRDTQYF; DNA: TGTGCCAGCAGATTACAGGGTCGGGATACGCAGTATTTT
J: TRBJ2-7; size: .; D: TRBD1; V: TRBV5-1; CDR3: CASSPSQGAYEQYF; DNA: TGCGCCAGCAGCCCCTCCCAGGGGGCCTACGAGCAGTACTTC
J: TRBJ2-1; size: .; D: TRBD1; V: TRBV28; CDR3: CASSSRTSGDSSYNEQFF; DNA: TGTGCCAGCAGTTCACGCACTTCCGGGGACAGCTCCTACAATGAGCAGTTCTTC
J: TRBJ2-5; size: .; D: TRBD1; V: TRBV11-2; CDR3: CASSYTGVKTQYF; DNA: TGTGCCAGCAGCTATACAGGGGTAAAGACCCAGTACTTC
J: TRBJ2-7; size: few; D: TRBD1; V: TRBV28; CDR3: CASSPTGEVVHEQYF; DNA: TGTGCCAGCAGTCCGACAGGGGAAGTAGTCCACGAGCAGTACTTC
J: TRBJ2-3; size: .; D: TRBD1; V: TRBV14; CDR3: CASSQDEGGAFADTQYF; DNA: TGTGCCAGCAGCCAAGATGAAGGGGGCGCTTTTGCAGATACGCAGTATTTT
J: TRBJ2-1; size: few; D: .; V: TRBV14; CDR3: CASSGIGTPYNEQFF; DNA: TGTGCCAGCAGCGGCATTGGGACACCCTACAATGAGCAGTTCTTC
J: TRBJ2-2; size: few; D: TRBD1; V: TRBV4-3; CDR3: CASSPQYMIGQANTGELFF; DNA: TGCGCCAGCAGCCCTCAGTATATGATTGGACAGGCGAACACCGGGGAGCTGTTTTTT
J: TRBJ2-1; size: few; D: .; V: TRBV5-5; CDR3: CASSFSGSPNEQFF; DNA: TGTGCCAGCAGCTTTTCGGGTTCCCCCAATGAGCAGTTCTTC
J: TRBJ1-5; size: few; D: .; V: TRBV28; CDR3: CASSFRTASNQPQHF; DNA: TGTGCCAGCAGTTTTCGGACAGCTAGCAATCAGCCCCAGCATTTT
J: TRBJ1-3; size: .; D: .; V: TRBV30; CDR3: CAWSVMGNTIYF; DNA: TGTGCCTGGAGTGTAATGGGAAACACCATATATTTT
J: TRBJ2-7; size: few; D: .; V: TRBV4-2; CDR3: CASSQDTSSSSYEQYF; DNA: TGTGCCAGCAGCCAAGATACTAGTTCGAGCTCCTACGAGCAGTACTTC
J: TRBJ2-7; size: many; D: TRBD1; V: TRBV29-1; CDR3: CSAASGQGFYEQYF; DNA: TGCAGCGCCGCTTCGGGACAGGGATTCTACGAGCAGTACTTC
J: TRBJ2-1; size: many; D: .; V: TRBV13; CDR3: CASSVTWTPIYNEQFF; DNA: TGTGCCAGCAGCGTGACCTGGACACCCATCTACAATGAGCAGTTCTTC
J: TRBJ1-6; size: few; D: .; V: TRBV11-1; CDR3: CASSLAPNSPLHF; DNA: TGTGCCAGCAGCTTAGCGCCGAATTCACCCCTCCACTTT
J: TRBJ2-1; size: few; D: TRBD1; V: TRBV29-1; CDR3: CSVNGQGFTNEQFF; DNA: TGCAGCGTGAACGGACAGGGGTTCACCAATGAGCAGTTCTTC
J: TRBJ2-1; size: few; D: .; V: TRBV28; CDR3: CASSPTWGTGDSYNEQFF; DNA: TGTGCCAGCAGTCCTACATGGGGCACGGGCGACTCCTACAATGAGCAGTTCTTC
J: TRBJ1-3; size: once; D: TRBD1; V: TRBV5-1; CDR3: CASTKQGASGNTIYF; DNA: TGCGCCAGCACTAAACAGGGGGCGTCCGGAAACACCATATATTTT
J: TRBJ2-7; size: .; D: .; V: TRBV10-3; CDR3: CAISPDLGEQYF; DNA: TGTGCCATCAGCCCGGACCTTGGGGAGCAGTACTTC
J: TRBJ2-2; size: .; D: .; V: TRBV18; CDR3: CASSPATNTGELFF; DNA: TGTGCCAGCTCACCGGCCACGAACACCGGGGAGCTGTTTTTT
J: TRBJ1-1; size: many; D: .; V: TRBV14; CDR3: CASSQGRGGTEAFF; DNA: TGTGCCAGCAGCCAAGGGAGGGGAGGCACTGAAGCTTTCTTT
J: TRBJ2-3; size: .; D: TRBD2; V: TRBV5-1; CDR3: CASSPTTTSGGADTQYF; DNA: TGCGCCAGCAGCCCAACGACGACTAGCGGGGGGGCAGATACGCAGTATTTT
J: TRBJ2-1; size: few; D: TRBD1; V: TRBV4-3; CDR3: CASSQDYSGTGDDNEQFF; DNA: TGCGCCAGCAGCCAAGATTATTCCGGGACAGGGGACGACAATGAGCAGTTCTTC
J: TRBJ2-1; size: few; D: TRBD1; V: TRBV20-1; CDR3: CSAYGTGVYNEQFF; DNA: TGCAGTGCTTACGGGACAGGGGTTTACAATGAGCAGTTCTTC
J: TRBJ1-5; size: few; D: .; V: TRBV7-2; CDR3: CASSLAGGQQPQHF; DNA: TGTGCCAGCAGCTTAGCCGGGGGGCAACAGCCCCAGCATTTT
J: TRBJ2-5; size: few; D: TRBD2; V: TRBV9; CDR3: CASSFSGQAGGNSQETQYF; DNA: TGTGCCAGCAGCTTCAGTGGGCAAGCGGGGGGGAACAGCCAAGAGACCCAGTACTTC
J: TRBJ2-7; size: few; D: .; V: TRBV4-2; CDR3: CASSQPTGPGDSYEQYF; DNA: TGTGCCAGCAGCCAACCGACAGGGCCGGGAGACTCCTACGAGCAGTACTTC
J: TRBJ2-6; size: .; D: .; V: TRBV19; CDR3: CASRSGGAGANVLTF; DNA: TGTGCCAGTCGTAGTGGAGGGGCTGGGGCCAACGTCCTGACTTTC
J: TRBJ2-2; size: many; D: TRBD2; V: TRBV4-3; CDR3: CASSQGSGSSTGELFF; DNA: TGCGCCAGCAGCCAAGGAAGCGGGAGTAGCACCGGGGAGCTGTTTTTT
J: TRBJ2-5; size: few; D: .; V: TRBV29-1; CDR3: CSVSQGRETQYF; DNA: TGCAGCGTCTCACAGGGTAGAGAGACCCAGTACTTC
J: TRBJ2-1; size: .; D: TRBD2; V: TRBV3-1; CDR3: CASSQVGGGKYNEQFF; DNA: TGTGCCAGCAGCCAAGTCGGGGGAGGGAAGTACAATGAGCAGTTCTTC
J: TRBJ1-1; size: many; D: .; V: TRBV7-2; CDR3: CASSLAYEATNTEAFF; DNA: TGTGCCAGCAGCTTAGCGTATGAGGCCACGAACACTGAAGCTTTCTTT
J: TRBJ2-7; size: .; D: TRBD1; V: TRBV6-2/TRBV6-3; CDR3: CASSGPGQGTAYEQYF; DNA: TGTGCCAGCAGTGGTCCGGGACAGGGGACAGCCTACGAGCAGTACTTC
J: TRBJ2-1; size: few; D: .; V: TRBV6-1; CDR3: CASSPWRGRKDNEQFF; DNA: TGTGCCAGCAGCCCTTGGCGGGGGCGAAAGGACAATGAGCAGTTCTTC
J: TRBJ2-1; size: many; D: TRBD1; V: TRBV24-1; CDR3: CATSGRDRINEQFF; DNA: TGTGCCACCAGTGGCCGGGACAGGATAAATGAGCAGTTCTTC
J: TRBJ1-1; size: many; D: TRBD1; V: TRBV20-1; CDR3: CSAREGQRPEAFF; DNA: TGCAGTGCTAGAGAGGGACAGCGGCCTGAAGCTTTCTTT